A selection of T cell receptor beta chains follows, all from one sample in a study of shared clonotypes between healthy human individuals. Produced via immunoSEQ multiplex PCR; TCRdb's table is partial and in-frame only. The table lists about 480,000 clones, approximately 79% of them singletons. The source material was PBMCs. These receptors all come from a woman in her thirties or forties in good health. Some clones in this sample may be carry-over from other donors' samples. Both conserved end residues are part of each CDR3. The D gene is left open where the match is weak. Size is stated for part of the rows, as once, few or many counts, or as a class when the clone is expanded.

j_call d_call clone_size v_call cdr3_aa cdr3_nt
TRBJ2-1 - - TRBV30 CAWSLTTGSSYNEQFF TGTGCCTGGAGTCTAACAACTGGGAGCTCCTACAATGAGCAGTTCTTC
TRBJ1-3 - - TRBV19 CASSMGSPSSGNTIYF TGTGCCAGTAGTATGGGCTCACCGAGCTCTGGAAACACCATATATTTT
TRBJ2-1 TRBD1 - TRBV5-1 CASSLQGVAYNEQFF TGCGCCAGCAGTTTACAGGGGGTGGCCTACAATGAGCAGTTCTTC
TRBJ1-5 - - TRBV5-1 CASSLGLGSNQPQHF TGCGCCAGCAGCTTGGGTTTGGGAAGCAATCAGCCCCAGCATTTT
TRBJ2-7 - - TRBV7-9 CASSLVGGRSSYEQYF TGTGCCAGCAGCTTAGTGGGTGGCAGGAGCTCCTACGAGCAGTACTTC
TRBJ2-7 - - TRBV2 CASTFSHEQYF TGTGCCAGCACTTTTTCCCACGAGCAGTACTTC
TRBJ2-7 - - TRBV28 CASSLSGQFYEQYF TGTGCCAGCAGTTTATCCGGACAGTTCTACGAGCAGTACTTC
TRBJ2-7 TRBD1 - TRBV5-1 CASSPSRDRVGLHEQYF TGCGCCAGCAGCCCGTCCCGGGACAGGGTTGGCCTGCACGAGCAGTACTTC
TRBJ1-1 - - TRBV5-1 CASSNQMNTEAFF TGCGCCAGCAGCAATCAGATGAACACTGAAGCTTTCTTT
TRBJ1-2 - - TRBV30 CAWSHRLLNYGYTF TGTGCCTGGAGTCATCGACTCTTAAACTATGGCTACACCTTC
TRBJ2-2 TRBD2 - TRBV5-1 CASSPGLAGAGGELFF TGCGCCAGCAGCCCAGGACTAGCGGGAGCGGGCGGGGAGCTGTTTTTT
TRBJ1-5 - - TRBV6-1 CASGEGGTSNQPQHF TGTGCCAGCGGGGAGGGGGGGACAAGCAATCAGCCCCAGCATTTT
TRBJ2-4 TRBD1 - TRBV7-3 CASSPRQGARNIQYF TGTGCCAGCAGCCCTCGACAGGGGGCGAGAAACATTCAGTACTTC
TRBJ2-1 TRBD2 once TRBV28 CASSWGGSWYNEQFF TGTGCCAGCAGTTGGGGCGGGAGTTGGTACAATGAGCAGTTCTTC
TRBJ2-2 - - TRBV9 CASSVVGQVNTGELFF TGTGCCAGCAGCGTAGTAGGTCAGGTGAACACCGGGGAGCTGTTTTTT
TRBJ2-3 TRBD2 - TRBV7-2 CASSLTSGSPDTQYF TGTGCCAGCAGCCTCACTAGCGGGAGCCCAGATACGCAGTATTTT
TRBJ2-2 - - TRBV18 CASSPGTTGELFF TGTGCCAGCTCACCAGGGACCACCGGGGAGCTGTTTTTT
TRBJ2-1 - - TRBV11-2 CASSLASRSGNEQFF TGTGCCAGCAGCTTAGCCTCGCGTTCGGGCAATGAGCAGTTCTTC
TRBJ2-1 TRBD2 - TRBV10-1 CASSGGLNEQFF TGCGCCAGTAGCGGGGGATTGAATGAGCAGTTCTTC
TRBJ2-3 - - TRBV27 CASRLLVGTDTQYF TGTGCCAGCAGACTACTAGTGGGTACAGATACGCAGTATTTT
TRBJ2-1 TRBD2 - TRBV2 CASRSGRNSYNEQFF TGTGCCAGCAGAAGCGGGAGGAATTCCTACAATGAGCAGTTCTTC
TRBJ2-1 TRBD1 - TRBV6-6 CASKGTAYNEQFF TGTGCCAGCAAAGGGACAGCATACAATGAGCAGTTCTTC
TRBJ1-5 - - TRBV21-1 CASSGGQPQHF TGTGCCAGCAGTGGGGGTCAGCCCCAGCATTTT
TRBJ1-5 - - TRBV28 CASQKANQPQHF TGTGCCAGCCAGAAAGCGAATCAGCCCCAGCATTTT
TRBJ2-3 TRBD1 - TRBV4-1 CASSLTSTGGGYVDTQYF TGCGCCAGCAGCCTAACCTCGACAGGGGGCGGATATGTGGATACGCAGTATTTT
TRBJ2-5 TRBD1 few TRBV9 CASSAGDSKETQYF TGTGCCAGCAGCGCCGGGGACAGCAAAGAGACCCAGTACTTC
TRBJ2-3 - - TRBV5-4 CASSLFGGTDTQYF TGTGCCAGCAGCTTGTTCGGAGGCACAGATACGCAGTATTTT
TRBJ2-3 TRBD1 few TRBV5-5 CASSLVSGGFQDTQYF TGTGCCAGCAGCTTGGTTTCAGGGGGCTTTCAAGATACGCAGTATTTT
TRBJ1-1 - - TRBV10-1 CASSAGRSTEAFF TGCGCCAGCAGTGCCGGCCGGAGCACTGAAGCTTTCTTT
TRBJ1-1 - once TRBV5-1 CASSLGLNLDTEAFF TGCGCCAGCAGCTTGGGTCTTAATTTGGACACTGAAGCTTTCTTT
TRBJ2-1 - - TRBV19 CASSPRRGNEQFF TGTGCCAGTAGCCCGAGGAGGGGAAATGAGCAGTTCTTC
TRBJ2-5 - - TRBV9 CASSVAGIQETQYF TGTGCCAGCAGCGTAGCGGGGATCCAAGAGACCCAGTACTTC
TRBJ1-1 - - TRBV28 CASSLSGVGAEAFF TGTGCCAGCAGTTTGTCGGGCGTTGGGGCTGAAGCTTTCTTT
TRBJ2-3 TRBD2 - TRBV5-5 CASSFLGLAGGTDTQYF TGTGCCAGCAGCTTCCTCGGACTAGCGGGAGGGACAGATACGCAGTATTTT
TRBJ1-2 TRBD1 - TRBV7-3 CASSLEGTDYGYTF TGTGCCAGCAGCCTTGAAGGGACAGACTATGGCTACACCTTC
TRBJ2-7 - many TRBV28 CASSFGEYEQYF TGTGCCAGCAGTTTCGGAGAGTACGAGCAGTACTTC
TRBJ1-4 - - TRBV30 CAWSVRDEKLFF TGTGCCTGGAGTGTAAGGGATGAAAAACTGTTTTTT
TRBJ1-3 - - TRBV4-1 CASSQIPGFSGNTIYF TGCGCCAGCAGTCAAATCCCGGGGTTCTCTGGAAACACCATATATTTT
TRBJ1-5 - - TRBV19 CASTTPTGSNQPQHF TGTGCCAGTACCACCCCCACAGGGAGCAATCAGCCCCAGCATTTT
TRBJ2-3 - - TRBV14 CASSQEGLGTYRTDTQYF TGTGCCAGCAGCCAAGAAGGGCTCGGGACGTATCGGACAGATACGCAGTATTTT
TRBJ2-7 - - TRBV18 CASSPRRDEQYF TGTGCCAGCTCACCAAGGCGTGACGAGCAGTACTTC
TRBJ2-1 - - TRBV9 CASSVTAGDEQFF TGTGCCAGCAGCGTGACAGCCGGGGATGAGCAGTTCTTC